Included here is one T cell receptor beta chain sequence, with context. The germline V and J ends were trimmed by 8 bases and 1 base, with 8 bases remaining between them. Germline values: CDR1 SNHLY, CDR2 FYNNEI. This CDR3 contains 13 residues. These data are taken from a study of OX40 agonist ivuxolimab in advanced cancers. Libraries were prepared by immunoSEQ multiplex PCR; TCRdb keeps only in-frame clonotypes and omits some of them. The sample lists some 150,000 clones; approximately 94% were seen once. The material sequenced was CD4+ or CD8+ T cells sorted from blood, taken in a trial of the OX40 agonist ivuxolimab. The sequence came from an adult with an advanced solid tumor such as melanoma, head and neck, liver or kidney cancer. The V call is TRBV2, the J call TRBJ2-2; TRBD1 is a possible D gene (5 bases). This chain's CDR3 is CASCRENTGELFF. The CDR3 DNA follows: TGTGCCAGCTGCAGGGAGAACACCGGGGAGCTGTTTTTT.